This T cell receptor beta chain was obtained from a study of T cell repertoires in cytomegalovirus infection. Whole-study results and caveats: Carriage of CMV together with the relevant HLA was identifiable through cumulative public TCR beta family frequency. The response measured ex vivo was dominated by TCR beta clonotypes (HLA-C-restricted and CMV-specific).

A remark on this clonotype: The antigen remains undetermined.

TCRdb re-called the reads with MiXCR, one entry per CDR3 protein. The sample lists around 550,000 distinct CDR3 sequences, around a quarter occurring once. The CDR3 is 15 amino acids. Per the germline V gene, CDR1 is MDHEN and CDR2 is SYDVKM. Trimming pared 7 bases from V and 0 bases from J, leaving 15 bases between. The chain joins TRBV28 to TRBJ1-1, with D maybe TRBD1 (5 bases). The sequencing input was PBMCs. This sequence originates from a human donor in good health (CMV status not recorded). Some clones in this sample may be carry-over from other donors' samples. The DNA of the CDR3 is TGTGCCAGCAACTACAGGCCGCCCTTGAACACTGAAGCTTTCTTT. This encodes CASNYRPPLNTEAFF.